This T cell receptor (beta chain) was sequenced during a study of CD8+CD57+ T cells in acquired aplastic anemia. About the study: Roughly 3 ug was the average amount of DNA from sorted CD4+ and CD8+ cells. Study conclusions and caveats: Around 30 was the count of CD8+ CDR3 sequences that patients shared with controls.

In the case of this clonotype: The antigen is unknown.

The TCR beta profiling, which covered VDJ combination and CDR3 sequence, was carried out using genomic DNA as the template. TCRdb called the reads again in MiXCR, with one record for every CDR3 protein. The repertoire holds around 180,000 distinct CDR3 sequences, with 55% to 70% as singletons. With 4 bases clipped from V and 4 bases from J, the junction kept 3 bases outside the gene matches. The V gene's germline CDR1 is LGHNA and CDR2 YNFKEQ. The CDR3 has 13 amino acids. V gene TRBV4-2 combines with J gene TRBJ1-1, with 7 nucleotides matching TRBD1. The sample taken for sequencing was sorted CD4+, CD8+, or CD8+CD57+ T cells (not recorded which) from PBMCs. The TCR originated in a human donor in good health. CDR3 in DNA: TGTGCCAGCAGCCGGACAGGTTTCACTGAAGCTTTCTTT. It yields the protein CASSRTGFTEAFF.